The present TCR beta chain was sequenced within a study of identical twins. General observations from the study: The same donors were not followed; conclusions instead depended on cross-sectional statistical analysis.

The ends lost 0 bases at V and 1 base at J; junction bases unmatched: 9. The CDR3 loop spans 18 amino acids. Germline V gene data show CDR1 as LGHDT and CDR2 as YNNKEL (reference sequence). Details on this clonotype: Antigen: not known.

Via MiXCR, TCRdb re-called the 5' RACE reads, giving one row per CDR3 protein. The sample shows approximately 500,000 distinct CDR3 sequences, approximately 24% of them seen only once. A further study also used this sample, focusing on T cells expressing NK-cell markers. As that study records: Among eight sequenced donors, seven carried HCMV seropositivity while one was seronegative. CD8+ T cells in more than five donors included dominant NKG2C+ clonotypes at roughly 1.0-8%. Clarity on HCMV specificity was lacking for the expanded NKG2C+ T cell clones.

The receptor was derived from a woman between 18 and 29 years old in good health. Sequencing input: CD4+ T cells sorted from blood. The chain links TRBV3-1 to TRBJ2-5; 9 bases are a match to TRBD2. The CDR3 DNA reads TGTGCCAGCAGCCAAGATATGCGAGCGGGGGGACCCCAAGAGACCCAGTACTTC. Translating it yields CASSQDMRAGGPQETQYF.